This entry concerns a single T cell receptor beta chain. This clonotype was seen ten or more times. This clone's antigen is unknown. Germline is not matched at one junction end, which may reflect a read error. These data come from a study of T cells in Graves' hyperthyroidism and ophthalmopathy (dated by TCRdb to between 2017 and 2020). Broadly, across the study: Peripheral blood was collected at initial diagnosis, before any treatment. The paper reports TCR Vbeta CDR3 sequencing of over 120 peripheral blood samples: under 45 ophthalmopathy, over 70 hyperthyroidism and around 17 progressor patients. After sampling, hyperthyroidism patients received methimazole starting at 30 mg daily, and ophthalmopathy patients received high-dose intravenous methylprednisolone. The approximately 98 discovery patients were randomly divided into training and test sets at a 7:3 ratio. Whether ophthalmopathy could be predicted prospectively was tested in an independent validation cohort made up of roughly 19 hyperthyroidism patients plus 17 patients who later progressed to ophthalmopathy. The study also compared thyroid tissue and blood T-cell repertoires from roughly six Graves' hyperthyroidism patients. To identify TCR V-J signatures that set the groups apart, the researchers used a discovery cohort of more than 95 patients, made up of under 50 with Graves' ophthalmopathy and 57 with stable Graves' hyperthyroidism.

Reading the germline V gene gives CDR1 MDHEN and CDR2 SYDVKM. Taken from cysteine to phenylalanine, the CDR3 has 11 residues. The read is trimmed to its CDR3 DNA, 33 bases read in frame from base 1. Amplification of TCR beta CDR3 regions was carried out from RNA transcripts. The first round of RT-PCR for the TCR CDR3 was performed with the HTBI primer set and the Qiagen OneStep RT-PCR kit. Libraries were constructed in a second round of multiplex PCR, after which size selection and purification were carried out. Libraries were sequenced paired-end with 100 bp reads on an Illumina HiSeq2000. Per the original workflow: SOAPnuke was used to process the raw data, removing reads that contained adapters or uncalled bases, had a mean Phred below 15, or lacked an exact match to the constant primer or identifier. COPE v1.2.5 was used to merge the high-quality paired reads, and each unique nucleotide sequence was defined as a clonotype. Clonotypes were aligned to IMGT TRBV, TRBD and TRBJ reference segments using MiTCR v1.1. Only V-J combinations with frequency above 0.0001, covering 99% to 99.2% of repertoires, were analysed. The TCS score was defined as F50 (clonal expansion) divided by E x V (chaos), with BLOSUM62-based TCRdist calculated between CDR3 peptides within each V-J. Welch's t-statistics and random forest reduced roughly 500 V-J features to some 14, which were used in a naive Bayes classifier (R e1071). The public reads were quality trimmed at Q25 with fastp and then assembled into clones with MiXCR by TCRdb, keeping productive beta chains. Rows are unified per CDR3 protein, each entry keeping the most common DNA and genes. The V and J calls follow TCRdb's processing rather than the paper's. The sample records around 350,000 distinct CDR3 sequences, over 12% of which are singletons. Of the sample, about 21% is held by the ten largest clones.

Ophthalmopathy patients had moderately to severely active disease, Clinical Activity Score of at least 3, NOSPECS grade of at least 4, and duration under 3 months. Any patient with an uncontrolled infection, another autoimmune disease, pregnancy or lactation was excluded. Diagnoses were established on the basis of clinical symptoms, serum thyroxine and TRAb, thyroid ultrasound, and orbital computed tomography. PBMCs were separated from roughly 9.6 ml of fresh peripheral blood using Ficoll-Paque density gradient centrifugation. Trizol reagent was used to extract total RNA, and RNA quality was then checked on an Agilent 2100 Bioanalyzer. Overall study results and their limits: No statistical method was used to fix the sample size in advance, and group allocation was not hidden from the investigators. Most expanded thyroid clonotypes (frequency above 0.001) were also detected in blood, suggesting blood repertoires may reflect thyroid immune responses. Ophthalmopathy was separated from stable hyperthyroidism by a 13 V-J signature model, with approximately 90% sensitivity and 81% to 82% specificity obtained in cross-validation and 80%/75% obtained in testing. During validation, the model predicted progression to ophthalmopathy a median of approximately 7 months ahead of onset, with approximately 70% sensitivity and less than 85% specificity.

The specimen sequenced was blood. The source is a woman aged 60-75 years with Graves' ophthalmopathy. The rearrangement combines TRBV28 with TRBJ2-7, and TRBD2 matches 9 of the central bases. The CDR3 reads as follows: CSSGERYEQYF. The base sequence is TGCTCTAGCGGGGAGCGCTACGAGCAGTACTTC.